The entry below gives a single T cell receptor beta chain sequence along with its context. This sample was included in a study of cytomegalovirus exposure and HLA in healthy donors. CDR3 length: 15 residues. Trimming cost V 1 base and J 2 bases; bases outside gene matches: 3. Germline V gives CDR1 SGHTA, CDR2 FQGTGA. With 60 Vbeta and 13 Jbeta primers, the PCR was carried out. Data came from immunoSEQ multiplex PCR; TCRdb stores just in-frame clones and leaves some out. The sample contains over 100,000 clones, around 74% of which appear only once. The chain is built from TRBV7-3 and TRBJ2-7; 9 positions agree with TRBD2. The sequence was obtained from a male donor in good health and CMV-seronegative. Material for sequencing was PBMCs. The CDR3 spells CASSLSGGGTYEQYF. The CDR3 DNA follows: TGTGCCAGCAGCTTAAGCGGGGGGGGGACCTACGAGCAGTACTTC.